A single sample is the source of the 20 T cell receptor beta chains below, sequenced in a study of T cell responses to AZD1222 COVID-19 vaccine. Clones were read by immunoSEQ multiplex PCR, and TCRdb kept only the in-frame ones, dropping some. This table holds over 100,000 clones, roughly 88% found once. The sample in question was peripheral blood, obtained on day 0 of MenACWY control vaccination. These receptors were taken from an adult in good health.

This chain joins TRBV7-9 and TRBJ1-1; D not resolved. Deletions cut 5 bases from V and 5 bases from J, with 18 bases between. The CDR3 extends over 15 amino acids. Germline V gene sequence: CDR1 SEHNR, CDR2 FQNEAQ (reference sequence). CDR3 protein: CASSPRFSMGTEAFF. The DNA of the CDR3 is TGTGCCAGCAGCCCACGGTTTTCAATGGGGACTGAAGCTTTCTTT.

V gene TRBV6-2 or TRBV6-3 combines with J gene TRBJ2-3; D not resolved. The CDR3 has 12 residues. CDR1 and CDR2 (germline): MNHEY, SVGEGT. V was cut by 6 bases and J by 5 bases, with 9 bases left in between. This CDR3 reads CASSLWRDTQYF. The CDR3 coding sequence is TGTGCCAGCAGCCTTTGGCGAGATACGCAGTATTTT.

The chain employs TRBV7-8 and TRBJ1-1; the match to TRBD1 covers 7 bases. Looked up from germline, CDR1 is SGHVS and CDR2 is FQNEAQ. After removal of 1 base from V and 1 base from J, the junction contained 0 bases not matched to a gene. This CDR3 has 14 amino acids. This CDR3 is CASSLDRGNTEAFF. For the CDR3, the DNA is TGTGCCAGCAGCTTAGACAGGGGGAACACTGAAGCTTTCTTT.

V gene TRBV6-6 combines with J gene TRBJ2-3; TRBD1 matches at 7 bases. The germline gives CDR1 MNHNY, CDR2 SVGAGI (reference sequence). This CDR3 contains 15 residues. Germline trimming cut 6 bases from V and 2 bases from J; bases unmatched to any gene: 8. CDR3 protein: CASSSGQTNTDTQYF. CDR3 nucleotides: TGTGCCAGCAGCTCGGGACAGACAAACACAGATACGCAGTATTTT.

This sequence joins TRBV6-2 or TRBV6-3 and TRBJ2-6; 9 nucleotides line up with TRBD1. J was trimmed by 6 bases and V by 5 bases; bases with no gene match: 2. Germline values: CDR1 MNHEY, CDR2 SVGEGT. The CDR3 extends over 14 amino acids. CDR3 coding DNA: TGTGCCAGCAGTAGGACAGGGGAGGCCAACGTCCTGACTTTC. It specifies CASSRTGEANVLTF.

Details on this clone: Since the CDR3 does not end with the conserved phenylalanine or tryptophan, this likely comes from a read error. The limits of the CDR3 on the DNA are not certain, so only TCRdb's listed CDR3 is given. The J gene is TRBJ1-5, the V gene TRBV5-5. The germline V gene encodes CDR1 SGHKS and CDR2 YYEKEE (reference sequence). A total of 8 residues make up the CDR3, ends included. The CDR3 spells CASSPWDA.

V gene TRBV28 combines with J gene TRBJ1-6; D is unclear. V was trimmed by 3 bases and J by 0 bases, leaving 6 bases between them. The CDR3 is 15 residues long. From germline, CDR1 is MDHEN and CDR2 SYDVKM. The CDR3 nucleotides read TGTGCCAGCAGTTTGGCGAGCTCCTATAATTCACCCCTCCACTTT. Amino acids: CASSLASSYNSPLHF. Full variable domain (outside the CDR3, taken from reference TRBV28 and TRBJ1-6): DVKVTQSSRYLVKRTGEKVFLECVQDMDHENMFWYRQDPGLGLRLIYFSYDVKMKEKGDIPEGYSVSREKKERFSLILESASTNQTSMYLCASSLASSYNSPLHFGNGTRLTVT.

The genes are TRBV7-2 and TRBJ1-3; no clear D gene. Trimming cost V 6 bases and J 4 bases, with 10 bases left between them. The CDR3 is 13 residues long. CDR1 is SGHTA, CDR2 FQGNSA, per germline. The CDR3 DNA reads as TGTGCCAGCAGGGACGTTGCCGGAAACACCATATATTTT. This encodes CASRDVAGNTIYF.

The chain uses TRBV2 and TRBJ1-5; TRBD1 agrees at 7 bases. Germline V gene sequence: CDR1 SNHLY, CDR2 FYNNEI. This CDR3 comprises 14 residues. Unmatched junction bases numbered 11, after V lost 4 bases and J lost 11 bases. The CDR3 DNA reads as TGTGCCAGCAGTGTGAGACAGGGAGGCCCGTCCCAGCATTTT. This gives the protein CASSVRQGGPSQHF.

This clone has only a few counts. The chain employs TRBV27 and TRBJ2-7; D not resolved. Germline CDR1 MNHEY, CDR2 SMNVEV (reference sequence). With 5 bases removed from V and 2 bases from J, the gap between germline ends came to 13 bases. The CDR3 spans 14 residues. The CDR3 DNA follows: TGTGCCAGCAGTCCAAGAATACCCCCCTACGAGCAGTACTTC. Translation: CASSPRIPPYEQYF.

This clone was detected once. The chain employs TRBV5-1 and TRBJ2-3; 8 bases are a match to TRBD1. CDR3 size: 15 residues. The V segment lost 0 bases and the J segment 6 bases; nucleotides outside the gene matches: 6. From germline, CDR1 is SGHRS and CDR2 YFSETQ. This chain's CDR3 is CASSLEAGGGDTQYF. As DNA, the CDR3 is TGCGCCAGCAGCTTGGAAGCAGGGGGCGGGGATACGCAGTATTTT.

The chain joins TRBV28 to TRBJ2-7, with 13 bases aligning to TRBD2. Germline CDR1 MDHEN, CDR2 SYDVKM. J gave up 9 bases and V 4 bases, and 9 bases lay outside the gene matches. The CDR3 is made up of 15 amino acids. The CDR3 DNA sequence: TGTGCCAGCAGTTCCCCAGGACTAGCGGGAGTGGGGCAGTACTTC. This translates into CASSSPGLAGVGQYF.

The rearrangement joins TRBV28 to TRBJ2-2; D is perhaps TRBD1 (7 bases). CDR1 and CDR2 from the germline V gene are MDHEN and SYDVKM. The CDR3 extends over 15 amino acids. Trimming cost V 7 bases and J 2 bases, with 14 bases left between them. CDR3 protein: CASITGAGNTGELFF. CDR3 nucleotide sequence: TGTGCCAGCATCACAGGGGCGGGAAACACCGGGGAGCTGTTTTTT.

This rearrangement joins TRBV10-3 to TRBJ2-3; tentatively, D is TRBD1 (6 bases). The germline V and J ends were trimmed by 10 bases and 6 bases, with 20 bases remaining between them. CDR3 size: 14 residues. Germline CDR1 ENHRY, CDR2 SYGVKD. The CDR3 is CATSGQRVEDTQYF. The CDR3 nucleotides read TGTGCCACCTCGGGACAACGGGTGGAGGATACGCAGTATTTT.

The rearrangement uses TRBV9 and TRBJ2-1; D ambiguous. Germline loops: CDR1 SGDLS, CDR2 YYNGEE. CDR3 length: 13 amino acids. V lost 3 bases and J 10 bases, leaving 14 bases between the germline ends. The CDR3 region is CASSAGVEVEQFF. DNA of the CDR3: TGTGCCAGCAGCGCTGGGGTCGAGGTGGAGCAGTTCTTC.

In nucleotides, the CDR3 is TGTGCCACCAGTGAGGCCGGGACAGGGAGGCAGCCCCAGCATTTT. The encoded protein is CATSEAGTGRQPQHF. The rearrangement joins TRBV24-1 to TRBJ1-5; 9 nucleotides match TRBD1. The CDR3 covers 15 residues. Germline values: CDR1 KGHDR, CDR2 SFDVKD. The V segment lost 4 bases and the J segment 7 bases; nucleotides outside the gene matches: 7.

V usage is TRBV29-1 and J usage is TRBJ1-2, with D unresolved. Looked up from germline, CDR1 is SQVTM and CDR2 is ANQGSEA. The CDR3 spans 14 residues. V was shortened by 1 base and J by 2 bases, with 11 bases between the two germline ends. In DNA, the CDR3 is TGCAGCGTTGAAGCCTGGACGGAGAACTATGGCTACACCTTC. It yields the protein CSVEAWTENYGYTF.

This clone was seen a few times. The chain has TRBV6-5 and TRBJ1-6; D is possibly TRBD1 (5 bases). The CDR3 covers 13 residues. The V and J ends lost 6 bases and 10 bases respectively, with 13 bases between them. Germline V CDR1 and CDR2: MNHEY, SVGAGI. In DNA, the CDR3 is TGTGCCAGCAGCCTCCAGGGAATCTCACCCCTCCACTTT. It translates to CASSLQGISPLHF.

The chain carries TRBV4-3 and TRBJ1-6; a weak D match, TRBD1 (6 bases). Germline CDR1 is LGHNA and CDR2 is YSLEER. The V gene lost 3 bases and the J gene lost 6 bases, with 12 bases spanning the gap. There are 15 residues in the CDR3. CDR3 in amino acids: CASSQTGTSNSPLHF. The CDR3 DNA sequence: TGCGCCAGCAGCCAGACCGGGACAAGTAATTCACCCCTCCACTTT.

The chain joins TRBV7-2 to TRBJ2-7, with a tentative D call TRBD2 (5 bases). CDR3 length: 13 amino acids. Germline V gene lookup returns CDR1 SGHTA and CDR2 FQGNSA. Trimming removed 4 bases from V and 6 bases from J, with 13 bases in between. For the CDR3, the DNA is TGTGCCAGCAGCTCCCAAGAGGGTCTCGAGCAGTACTTC. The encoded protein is CASSSQEGLEQYF.